The 8 T cell receptor beta chains presented below share a single source sample, sequenced in a study of T cells in Graves' hyperthyroidism and ophthalmopathy. What was amplified from RNA transcripts were TCR beta CDR3 regions. HTBI primers were used for first-round RT-PCR of the TCR CDR3. TCRdb redid the calling of the multiplex PCR reads with MiXCR, one entry per CDR3 protein. The sample lists over 500,000 distinct CDR3 sequences, roughly 15% occurring once. The source material was blood. The receptors derive from a middle-aged woman with Graves' hyperthyroidism.

This clonotype has just a few counts. The chain employs TRBV19 and TRBJ1-5; D perhaps matches TRBD1 (6 bases). This CDR3 is built from 14 residues. V lost 5 bases and J 4 bases, leaving 12 bases between the germline ends. Germline values: CDR1 LNHDA, CDR2 SQIVND (reference sequence). CDR3 sequence: CASSQGISNQPQHF. The CDR3 bases are TGTGCCAGTAGTCAGGGGATATCGAATCAGCCCCAGCATTTT.

This clonotype appeared a few times. A much larger clone lies a single base off, so this may be a read error. The rearrangement links TRBV3-1 to TRBJ1-1; TRBD1 matches at 7 bases. This CDR3 has 20 residues. Germline loops: CDR1 LGHDT, CDR2 YNNKEL (reference sequence). Trimming at V came to 0 bases and at J to 0 bases, leaving 16 bases not matched to a gene. Here the CDR3 DNA reads TGTGCCAGCAGCCAAGAACTCACCCCAGGGGGAAAATCAATGAACACTGAAGCTTTCTTT. Residues: CASSQELTPGGKSMNTEAFF.

Many counts were recorded for this clonotype. The rearrangement links TRBV3-1 to TRBJ2-3; D uncertain. Trimming took 1 base from V and 2 from J, leaving 10 bases between them. The CDR3 totals 15 residues. The germline gives CDR1 LGHDT, CDR2 YNNKEL (reference sequence). CDR3 DNA sequence: TGTGCCAGCAGCCAAGTCTTCCAACCCACAGATACGCAGTATTTT. This sequence encodes CASSQVFQPTDTQYF.

This clonotype was found many times. V usage is TRBV2 and J usage is TRBJ1-5; D not certain. Germline values: CDR1 SNHLY, CDR2 FYNNEI. This CDR3 comprises 13 residues. Trimming shortened V by 6 bases and J by 4 bases, and 10 bases separated the two germline ends. The CDR3 DNA reads TGTGCCAGCAGGAACGGATTAAATCAGCCCCAGCATTTT. Its translation is CASRNGLNQPQHF.

This clonotype was seen ten or more times. The CDR3 sequence is CASSLGQGARTGELFF. Written as DNA, the CDR3 is TGTGCCAGCAGCTTAGGACAGGGGGCGAGGACCGGGGAGCTGTTTTTT. This chain links TRBV11-3 with TRBJ2-2; TRBD1 agrees at 10 bases. Looked up from germline, CDR1 is SGHNT and CDR2 is YENEEA. The V segment lost 1 base and the J segment 5 bases; nucleotides outside the gene matches: 4. There are 16 residues in the CDR3.

A word on this clonotype: A read error is possible here, since a much larger clone lies one base away. As the CDR3 is not closed by the conserved phenylalanine or tryptophan, this likely results from a read error. The chain couples TRBV20-1 to TRBJ2-7; the match to TRBD2 covers 7 bases. Trimming removed 4 bases from V and 1 base from J; junction bases left unmatched: 7. Germline lookup yields CDR1 DFQATT and CDR2 SNEGSKA (reference sequence). The CDR3 has 14 amino acids. The CDR3 region has the DNA TGCAGTGCTACCGGGACTACAGAGTCCTACGAGCAGTACCTC. Residues: CSATGTTESYEQYL.

This clonotype showed up many times. V and J are TRBV10-1 and TRBJ2-2; the match to TRBD1 covers 9 bases. The CDR3 length is 19 residues. From germline, CDR1 is WNHNN and CDR2 SYGVQD (reference sequence). The junction had 12 bases not matched to a gene; V was cut back by 3 bases and J by 1 base. The CDR3: CASSDNRDRASWNTGELFF. The CDR3 nucleotides are TGCGCCAGCAGTGATAATCGGGACAGGGCTTCCTGGAACACCGGGGAGCTGTTTTTT.

This clonotype came up a few times. The rearrangement links TRBV5-6 to TRBJ2-3, with TRBD2 as a possible D gene (6 bases). V dropped 6 bases and J dropped 3 bases, with 20 bases sitting between them. This CDR3 contains 16 residues. In germline, CDR1 is SGHDT, CDR2 YYEEEE. CDR3 DNA: TGTGCCAGCACCCGGTGGGGGGAGACTAAGACAGATACGCAGTATTTT. Its translation is CASTRWGETKTDTQYF.